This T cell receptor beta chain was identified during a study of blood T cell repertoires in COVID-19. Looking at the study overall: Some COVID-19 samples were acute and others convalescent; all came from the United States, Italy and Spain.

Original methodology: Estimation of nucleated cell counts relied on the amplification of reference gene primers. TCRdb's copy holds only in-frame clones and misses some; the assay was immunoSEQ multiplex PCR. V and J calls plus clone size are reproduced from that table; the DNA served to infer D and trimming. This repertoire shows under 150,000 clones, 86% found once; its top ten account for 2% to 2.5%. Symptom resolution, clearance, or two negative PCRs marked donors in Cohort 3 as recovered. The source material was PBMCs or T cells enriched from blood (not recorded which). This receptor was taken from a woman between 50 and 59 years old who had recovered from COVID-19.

The CDR3 region is CATASGGNTGELFF. The CDR3 DNA reads TGCGCCACCGCTAGCGGGGGGAACACCGGGGAGCTGTTTTTT. J is TRBJ2-2 and V is TRBV5-1; 10 positions match TRBD2. The germline V gene has CDR1 SGHRS and CDR2 YFSETQ. The CDR3 has 14 amino acids. Losses at the gene ends were 9 bases for V and 1 base for J; bases not matched to a gene: 3.